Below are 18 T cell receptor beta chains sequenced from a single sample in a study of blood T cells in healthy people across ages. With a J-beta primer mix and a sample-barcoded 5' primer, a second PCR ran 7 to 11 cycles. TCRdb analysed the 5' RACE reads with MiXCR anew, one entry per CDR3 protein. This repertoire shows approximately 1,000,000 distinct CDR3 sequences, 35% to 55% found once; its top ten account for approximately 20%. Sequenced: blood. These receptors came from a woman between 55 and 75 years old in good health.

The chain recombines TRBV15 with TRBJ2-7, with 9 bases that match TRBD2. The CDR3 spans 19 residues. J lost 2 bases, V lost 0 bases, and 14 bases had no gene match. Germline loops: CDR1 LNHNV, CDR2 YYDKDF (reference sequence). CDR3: CATSRERSTSGTLPYEQYF. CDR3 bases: TGTGCCACCAGCAGAGAGAGGTCGACTAGCGGAACCCTACCCTACGAGCAGTACTTC.

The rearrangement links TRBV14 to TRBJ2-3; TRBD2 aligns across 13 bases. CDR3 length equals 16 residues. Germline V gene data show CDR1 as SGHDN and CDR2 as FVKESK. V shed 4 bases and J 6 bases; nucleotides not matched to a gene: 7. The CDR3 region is CASSPGLAGVRDTQYF. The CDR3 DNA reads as TGTGCCAGCAGCCCTGGACTAGCGGGAGTTCGGGATACGCAGTATTTT.

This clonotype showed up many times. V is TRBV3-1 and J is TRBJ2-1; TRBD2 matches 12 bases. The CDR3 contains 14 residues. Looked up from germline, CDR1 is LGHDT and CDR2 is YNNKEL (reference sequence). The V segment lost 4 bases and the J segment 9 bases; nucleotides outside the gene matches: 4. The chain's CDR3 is CASSLRLAGAEQFF. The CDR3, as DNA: TGTGCCAGCAGCCTCAGACTAGCGGGAGCTGAGCAGTTCTTC.

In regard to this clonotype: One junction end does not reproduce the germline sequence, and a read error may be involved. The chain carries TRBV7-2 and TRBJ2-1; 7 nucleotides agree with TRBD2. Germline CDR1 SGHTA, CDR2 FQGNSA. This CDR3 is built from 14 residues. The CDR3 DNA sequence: TGTGCCAGCAGCTTCCGGGACTATTCAAATGGGCAGTTCTTC. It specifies CASSFRDYSNGQFF.

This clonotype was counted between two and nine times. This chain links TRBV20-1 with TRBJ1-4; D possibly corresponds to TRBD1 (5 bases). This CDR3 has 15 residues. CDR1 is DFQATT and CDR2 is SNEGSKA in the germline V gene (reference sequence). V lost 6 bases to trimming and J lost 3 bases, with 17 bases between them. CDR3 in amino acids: CSAPLIRASNEKLFF. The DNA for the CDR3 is TGCAGTGCCCCTCTAATCAGGGCGTCTAATGAAAAACTGTTTTTT.

The DNA of the CDR3 is TGTGCCAGCAGTCAAATTCCTTCGAGTTTCTATGGCTACACCTTC. Translated: CASSQIPSSFYGYTF. The rearrangement links TRBV12-3 or TRBV12-4 to TRBJ1-2; D uncertain. Trimming removed 5 bases at V and 4 bases at J, with 17 bases between. The length of the CDR3 is 15 residues.

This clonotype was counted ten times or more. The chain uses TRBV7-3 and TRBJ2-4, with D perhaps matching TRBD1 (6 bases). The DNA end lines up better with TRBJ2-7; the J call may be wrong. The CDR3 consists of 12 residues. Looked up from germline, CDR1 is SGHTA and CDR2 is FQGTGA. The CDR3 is CASSLLGGEQYF. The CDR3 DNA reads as TGTGCCAGCAGCTTATTAGGGGGCGAGCAGTACTTC.

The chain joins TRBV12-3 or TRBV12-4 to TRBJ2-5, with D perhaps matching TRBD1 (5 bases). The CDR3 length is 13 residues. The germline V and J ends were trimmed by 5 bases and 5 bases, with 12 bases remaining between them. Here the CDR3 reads CASSVKGYETQYF. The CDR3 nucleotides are TGTGCCAGCAGTGTTAAGGGGTATGAGACCCAGTACTTC.

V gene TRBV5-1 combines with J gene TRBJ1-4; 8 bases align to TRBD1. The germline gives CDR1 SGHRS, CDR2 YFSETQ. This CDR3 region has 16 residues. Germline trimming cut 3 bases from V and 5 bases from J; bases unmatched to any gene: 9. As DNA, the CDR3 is TGCGCCAGCAGCTCCCAAATTCAGGGGGCGAATGAAAAACTGTTTTTT. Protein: CASSSQIQGANEKLFF.

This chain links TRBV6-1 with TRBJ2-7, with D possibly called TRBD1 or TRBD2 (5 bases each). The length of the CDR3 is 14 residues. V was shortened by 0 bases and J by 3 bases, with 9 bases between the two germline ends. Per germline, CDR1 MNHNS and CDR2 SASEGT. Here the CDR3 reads CASSEAGTLYEQYF. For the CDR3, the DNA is TGTGCCAGCAGTGAAGCAGGGACGCTCTACGAGCAGTACTTC.

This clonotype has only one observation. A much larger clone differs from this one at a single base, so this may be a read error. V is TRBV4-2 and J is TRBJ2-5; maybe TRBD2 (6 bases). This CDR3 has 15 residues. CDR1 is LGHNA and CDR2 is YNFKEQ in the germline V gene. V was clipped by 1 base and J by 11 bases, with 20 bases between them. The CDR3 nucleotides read TGTGCCAGCAGCCAAGGCCGACTAGGGCTCGTAGAGCAGTACTTC. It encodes CASSQGRLGLVEQYF.

In nucleotides, the CDR3 is TGTGCCAGCAGTTGGGCTCAGGGGGGGATGGAGACCCAGTACTTC. As protein: CASSWAQGGMETQYF. The J gene is TRBJ2-4, the V gene TRBV27; D may correspond to TRBD1 or TRBD2 (7 bases each). The better agreement between TRBJ2-5 and the DNA end casts doubt on the J call. Per germline, CDR1 MNHEY and CDR2 SMNVEV (reference sequence). The CDR3 has 15 residues.

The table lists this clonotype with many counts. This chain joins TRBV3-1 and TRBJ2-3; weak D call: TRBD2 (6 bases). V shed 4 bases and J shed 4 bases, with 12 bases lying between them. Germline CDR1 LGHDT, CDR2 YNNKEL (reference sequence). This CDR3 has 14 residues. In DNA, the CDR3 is TGTGCCAGCAGCCCTACTAGCTGGGCAGATACGCAGTATTTT. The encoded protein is CASSPTSWADTQYF.

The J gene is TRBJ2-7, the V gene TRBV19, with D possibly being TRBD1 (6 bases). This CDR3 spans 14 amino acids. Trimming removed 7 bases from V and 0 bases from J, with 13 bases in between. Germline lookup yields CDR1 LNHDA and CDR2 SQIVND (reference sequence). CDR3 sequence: CASNRQAGSYEQYF. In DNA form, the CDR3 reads TGTGCCAGTAATAGACAGGCCGGCTCCTACGAGCAGTACTTC.

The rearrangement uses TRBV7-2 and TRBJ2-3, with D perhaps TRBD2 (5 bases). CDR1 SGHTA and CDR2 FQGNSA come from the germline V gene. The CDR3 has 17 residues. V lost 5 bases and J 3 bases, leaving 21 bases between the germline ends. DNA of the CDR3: TGTGCCAGCAGCCCAAGAGGACTCTCAATATTTACAGATACGCAGTATTTT. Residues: CASSPRGLSIFTDTQYF.

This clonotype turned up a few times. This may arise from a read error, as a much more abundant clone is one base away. CDR3 nucleotides: TGTGCCACCAGCAGAGATAAGGAGGGGGGGGTCAGAACAGATACGCAGTATTTT. As protein: CATSRDKEGGVRTDTQYF. The chain has TRBV15 and TRBJ2-3; TRBD2 is a possible D gene (7 bases). Deletions cut 0 bases from V and 3 bases from J, with 19 bases between. CDR3 length equals 18 residues. Per the germline V gene, CDR1 is LNHNV and CDR2 is YYDKDF (reference sequence).

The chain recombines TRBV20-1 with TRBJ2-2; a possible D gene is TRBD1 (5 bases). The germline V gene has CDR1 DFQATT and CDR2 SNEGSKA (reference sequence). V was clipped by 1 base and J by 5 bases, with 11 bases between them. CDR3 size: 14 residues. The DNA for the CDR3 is TGCAGTGCTAGAGGAAGGTCAGGGACCGGGGAGCTGTTTTTT. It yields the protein CSARGRSGTGELFF.

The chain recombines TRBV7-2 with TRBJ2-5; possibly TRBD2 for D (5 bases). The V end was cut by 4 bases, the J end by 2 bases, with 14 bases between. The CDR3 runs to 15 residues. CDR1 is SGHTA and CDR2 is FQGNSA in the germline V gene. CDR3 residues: CASSSLWTQQETQYF. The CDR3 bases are TGTGCCAGCAGCTCCCTATGGACTCAACAAGAGACCCAGTACTTC. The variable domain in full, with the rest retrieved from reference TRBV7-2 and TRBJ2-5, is GAGVSQSPSNKVTEKGKDVELRCDPISGHTALYWYRQSLGQGLEFLIYFQGNSAPDKSGLPSDRFSAERTGGSVSTLTIQRTQQEDSAVYLCASSSLWTQQETQYFGPGTRLLVL.